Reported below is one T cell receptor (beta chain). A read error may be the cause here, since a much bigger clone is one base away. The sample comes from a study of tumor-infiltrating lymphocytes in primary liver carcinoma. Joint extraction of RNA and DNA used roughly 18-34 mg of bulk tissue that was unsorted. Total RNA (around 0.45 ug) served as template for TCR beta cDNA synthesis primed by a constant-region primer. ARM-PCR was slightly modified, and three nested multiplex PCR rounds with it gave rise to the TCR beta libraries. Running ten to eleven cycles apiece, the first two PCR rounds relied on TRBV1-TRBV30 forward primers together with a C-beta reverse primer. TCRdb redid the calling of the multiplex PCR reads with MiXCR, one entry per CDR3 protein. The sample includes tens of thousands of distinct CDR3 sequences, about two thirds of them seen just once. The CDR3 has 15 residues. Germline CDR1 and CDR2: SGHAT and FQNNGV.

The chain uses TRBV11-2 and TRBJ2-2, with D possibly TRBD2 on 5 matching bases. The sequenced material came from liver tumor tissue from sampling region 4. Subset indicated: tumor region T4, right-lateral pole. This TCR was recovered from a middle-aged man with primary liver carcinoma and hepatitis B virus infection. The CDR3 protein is CASILVGRGTGELFF. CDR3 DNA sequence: TGTGCCAGCATCTTAGTCGGACGGGGCACCGGGGAGCTGTTTTTT.